This T cell receptor (beta chain) is drawn from a study of cytomegalovirus exposure and HLA in healthy donors. Study-level results: A few CMV-associated chains were confirmed in vitro to be specific for CMV antigens.

The CDR3 consists of 16 residues. The germline gives CDR1 KGHSH, CDR2 LQKENI. Deletions cut 3 bases from V and 0 bases from J, with 11 bases between. The donors were members of the roughly 120-subject validation cohort (separate from the 666-subject first cohort). A note on this clone: Its target is not known.

Assay: immunoSEQ multiplex PCR; the TCRdb copy retains only in-frame clones and omits some. The repertoire holds 250,000 to 350,000 clones, with roughly 87% as singletons. The sequence was collected from a woman aged 30 to 39 in good health and CMV-seropositive. Sequenced material: PBMCs. The chain carries TRBV18 and TRBJ2-2; D is unclear. The CDR3 nucleotides read TGTGCCAGCTCACCTACTAACACCGCGAACACCGGGGAGCTGTTTTTT. Protein: CASSPTNTANTGELFF.